Described below is a single T cell receptor beta chain sequence and its context. The antigen remains unidentified. J was trimmed by 0 bases and V by 7 bases; bases with no gene match: 2. The germline V gene has CDR1 MGHDK and CDR2 SYGVNS. The CDR3 runs to 13 residues. Running of the v3.0 immunoSEQ assay took place at survey level. Clones were read by immunoSEQ multiplex PCR, and TCRdb kept only the in-frame ones, dropping some. The sample records about 28,000 clones, approximately 86% being singletons. The data were taken from a study of long-term antiretroviral therapy in people with HIV. Study-wide points: The study found that diversity rose after ART but stayed below transplant donor controls. For ART adherence, viral resistance and therapy changes, no data were available.

The chain recombines TRBV25-1 with TRBJ1-2, with 7 bases matching TRBD1. The TCR comes from a man between 35 and 55 years old with HIV. Specimen: unsorted PBMCs, collected 3 years after starting antiretroviral therapy. CDR3 DNA: TGTGCCAGCACGGGACAGCCTAACTATGGCTACACCTTC. Translation: CASTGQPNYGYTF.